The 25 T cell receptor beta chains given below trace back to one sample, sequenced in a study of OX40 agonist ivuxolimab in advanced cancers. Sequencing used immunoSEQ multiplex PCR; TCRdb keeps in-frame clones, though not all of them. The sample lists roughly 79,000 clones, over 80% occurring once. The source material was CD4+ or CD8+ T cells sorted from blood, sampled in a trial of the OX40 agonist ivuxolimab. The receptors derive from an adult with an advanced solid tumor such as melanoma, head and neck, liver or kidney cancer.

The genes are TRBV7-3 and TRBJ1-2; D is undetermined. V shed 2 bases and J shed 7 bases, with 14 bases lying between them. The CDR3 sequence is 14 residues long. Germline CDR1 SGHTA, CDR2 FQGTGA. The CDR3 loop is CASSLLSGLGGYTF. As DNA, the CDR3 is TGTGCCAGCAGCTTATTGTCAGGCTTGGGTGGCTACACCTTC.

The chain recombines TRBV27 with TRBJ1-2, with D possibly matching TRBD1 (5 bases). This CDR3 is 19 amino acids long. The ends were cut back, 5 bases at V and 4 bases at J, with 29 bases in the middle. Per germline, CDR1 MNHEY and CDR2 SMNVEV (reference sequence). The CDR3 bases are TGTGCCAGCAGTCCTCAAGGGGCTCCTTCCCAGACCCGGCTCTATGGCTACACCTTC. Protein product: CASSPQGAPSQTRLYGYTF.

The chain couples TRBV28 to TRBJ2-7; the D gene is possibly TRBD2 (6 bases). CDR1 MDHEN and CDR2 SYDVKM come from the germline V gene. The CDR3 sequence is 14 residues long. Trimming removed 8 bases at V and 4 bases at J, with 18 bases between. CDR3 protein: CASVRVGGAYEQYF. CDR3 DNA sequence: TGTGCCAGCGTTCGGGTAGGCGGGGCTTACGAGCAGTACTTC.

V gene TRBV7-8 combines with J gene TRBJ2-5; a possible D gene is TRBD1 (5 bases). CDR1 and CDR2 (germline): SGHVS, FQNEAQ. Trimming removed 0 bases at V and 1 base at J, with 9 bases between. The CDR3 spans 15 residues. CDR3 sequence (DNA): TGTGCCAGCAGCTTAGCGTCGACAGCCCAAGAGACCCAGTACTTC. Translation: CASSLASTAQETQYF.

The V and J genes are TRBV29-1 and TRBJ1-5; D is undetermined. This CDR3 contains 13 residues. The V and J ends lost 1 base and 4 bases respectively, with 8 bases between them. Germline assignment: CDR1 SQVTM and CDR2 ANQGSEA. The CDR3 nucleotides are TGCAGCGTTGAAGTCGGGGTTAATCAGCCCCAGCATTTT. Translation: CSVEVGVNQPQHF.

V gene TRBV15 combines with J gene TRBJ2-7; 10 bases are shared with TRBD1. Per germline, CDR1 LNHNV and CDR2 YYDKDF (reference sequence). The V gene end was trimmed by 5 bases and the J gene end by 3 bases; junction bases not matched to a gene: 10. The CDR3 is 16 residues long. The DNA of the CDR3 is TGTGCCACCAGCGGATGGGGGACAGGGGAGTTCTACGAGCAGTACTTC. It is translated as CATSGWGTGEFYEQYF.

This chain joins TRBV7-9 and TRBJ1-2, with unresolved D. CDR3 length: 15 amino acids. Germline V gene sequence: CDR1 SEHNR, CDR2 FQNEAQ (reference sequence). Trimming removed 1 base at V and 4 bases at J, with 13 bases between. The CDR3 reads CASSLGSAGTYGYTF. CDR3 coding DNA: TGTGCCAGCAGCTTAGGGTCCGCAGGAACCTATGGCTACACCTTC.

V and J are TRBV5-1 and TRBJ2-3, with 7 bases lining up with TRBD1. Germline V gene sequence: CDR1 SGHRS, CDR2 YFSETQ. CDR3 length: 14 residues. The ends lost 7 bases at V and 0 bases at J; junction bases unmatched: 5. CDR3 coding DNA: TGCGCCAGCCGACAGGGCTCTAGCACAGATACGCAGTATTTT. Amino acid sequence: CASRQGSSTDTQYF.

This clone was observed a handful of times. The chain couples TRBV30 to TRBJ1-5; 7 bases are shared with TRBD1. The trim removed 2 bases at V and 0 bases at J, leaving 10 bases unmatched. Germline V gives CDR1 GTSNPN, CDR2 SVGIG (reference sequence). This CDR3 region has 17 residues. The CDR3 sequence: CAWSRDRLANSNQPQHF. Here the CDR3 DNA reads TGTGCCTGGAGTAGGGACAGACTCGCAAATAGCAATCAGCCCCAGCATTTT.

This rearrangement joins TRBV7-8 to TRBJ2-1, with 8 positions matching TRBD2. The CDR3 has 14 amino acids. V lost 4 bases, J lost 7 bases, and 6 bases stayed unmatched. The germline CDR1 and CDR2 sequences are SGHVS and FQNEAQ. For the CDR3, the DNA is TGTGCCAGCAGCTCATATAGCGGGAATAATGAGCAGTTCTTC. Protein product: CASSSYSGNNEQFF.

CDR3 DNA: TGCGCCAGCAGCATAGGGACTAGCGGAAACTCCTACAATGAGCAGTTCTTC. It translates to CASSIGTSGNSYNEQFF. The chain combines TRBV5-1 with TRBJ2-1; 11 nucleotides agree with TRBD2. The ends lost 4 bases at V and 0 bases at J; junction bases unmatched: 6. This CDR3 comprises 17 residues. CDR1 SGHRS and CDR2 YFSETQ come from the germline V gene.

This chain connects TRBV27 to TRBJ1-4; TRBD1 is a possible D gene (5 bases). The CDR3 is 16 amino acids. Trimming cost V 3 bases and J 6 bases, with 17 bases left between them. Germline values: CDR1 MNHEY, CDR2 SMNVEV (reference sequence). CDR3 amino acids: CASSFNRGFLDEKLFF. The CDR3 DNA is TGTGCCAGCAGTTTTAATCGGGGCTTTTTGGATGAAAAACTGTTTTTT.

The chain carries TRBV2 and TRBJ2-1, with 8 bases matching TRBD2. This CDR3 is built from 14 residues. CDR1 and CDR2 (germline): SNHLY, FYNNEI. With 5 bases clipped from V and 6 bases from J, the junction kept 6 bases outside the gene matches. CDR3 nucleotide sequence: TGTGCCAGCAGTTCCGGACTAGCCAGCAATGAGCAGTTCTTC. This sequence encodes CASSSGLASNEQFF.

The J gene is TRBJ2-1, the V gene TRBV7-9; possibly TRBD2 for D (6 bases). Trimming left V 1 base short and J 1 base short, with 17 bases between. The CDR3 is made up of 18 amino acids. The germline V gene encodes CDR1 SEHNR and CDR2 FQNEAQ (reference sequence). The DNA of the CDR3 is TGTGCCAGCAGCTTAGAAGCTATGGCGGGACCTTCCTACAATGAGCAGTTCTTC. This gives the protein CASSLEAMAGPSYNEQFF.

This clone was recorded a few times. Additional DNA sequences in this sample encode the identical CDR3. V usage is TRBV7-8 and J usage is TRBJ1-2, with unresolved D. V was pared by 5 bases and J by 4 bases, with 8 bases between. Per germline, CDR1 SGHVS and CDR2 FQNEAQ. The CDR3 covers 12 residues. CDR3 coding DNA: TGTGCCAGCAGCCTTGCCTCCTATGGCTACACCTTC. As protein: CASSLASYGYTF.

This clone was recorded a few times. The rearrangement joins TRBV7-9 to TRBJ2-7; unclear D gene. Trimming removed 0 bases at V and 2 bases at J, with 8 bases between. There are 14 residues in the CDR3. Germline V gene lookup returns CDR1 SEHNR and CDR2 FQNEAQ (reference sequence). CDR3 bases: TGTGCCAGCAGCTTAGCCCTAAGTACCTACGAGCAGTACTTC. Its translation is CASSLALSTYEQYF.

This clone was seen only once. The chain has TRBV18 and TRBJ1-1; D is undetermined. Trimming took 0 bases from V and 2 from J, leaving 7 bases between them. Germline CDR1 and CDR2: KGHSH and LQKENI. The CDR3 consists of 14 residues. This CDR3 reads CASSPPGRNTEAFF. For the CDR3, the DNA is TGTGCCAGCTCACCACCGGGCAGAAACACTGAAGCTTTCTTT.

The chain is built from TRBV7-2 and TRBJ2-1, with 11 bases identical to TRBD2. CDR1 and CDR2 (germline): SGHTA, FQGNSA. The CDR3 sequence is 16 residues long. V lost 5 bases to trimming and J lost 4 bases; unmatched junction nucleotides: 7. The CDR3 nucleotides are TGTGCCAGCAGCGGGGCTAGCGGGAGGACTTACAATGAGCAGTTCTTC. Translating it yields CASSGASGRTYNEQFF. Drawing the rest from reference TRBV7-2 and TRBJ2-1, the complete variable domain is GAGVSQSPSNKVTEKGKDVELRCDPISGHTALYWYRQSLGQGLEFLIYFQGNSAPDKSGLPSDRFSAERTGGSVSTLTIQRTQQEDSAVYLCASSGASGRTYNEQFFGPGTRLTVL.

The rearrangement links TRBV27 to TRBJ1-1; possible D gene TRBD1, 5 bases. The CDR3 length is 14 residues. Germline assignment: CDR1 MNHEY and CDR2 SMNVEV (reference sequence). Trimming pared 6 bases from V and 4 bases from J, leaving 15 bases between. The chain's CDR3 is CASRRGDGSTEAFF. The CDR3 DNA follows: TGTGCCAGCAGGCGGGGGGACGGGAGCACTGAAGCTTTCTTT.

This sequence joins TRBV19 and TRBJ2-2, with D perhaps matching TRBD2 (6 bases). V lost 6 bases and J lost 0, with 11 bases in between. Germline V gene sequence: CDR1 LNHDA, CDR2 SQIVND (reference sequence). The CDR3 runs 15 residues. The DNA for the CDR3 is TGTGCCAGTAGCCCGACGGGGGCGAACACCGGGGAGCTGTTTTTT. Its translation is CASSPTGANTGELFF.

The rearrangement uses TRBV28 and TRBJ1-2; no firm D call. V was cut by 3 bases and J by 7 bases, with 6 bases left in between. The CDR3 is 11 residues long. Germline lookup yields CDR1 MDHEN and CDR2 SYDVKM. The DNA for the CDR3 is TGTGCCAGCAGTTTCCCCTTTGGCTACACCTTC. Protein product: CASSFPFGYTF.

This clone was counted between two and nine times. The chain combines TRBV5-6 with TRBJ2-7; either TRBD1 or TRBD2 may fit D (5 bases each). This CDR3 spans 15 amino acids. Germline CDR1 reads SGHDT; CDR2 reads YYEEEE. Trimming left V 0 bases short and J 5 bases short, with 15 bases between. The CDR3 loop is CASSLGGYVRDEQYF. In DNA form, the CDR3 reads TGTGCCAGCAGCTTGGGGGGGTACGTTCGGGACGAGCAGTACTTC.

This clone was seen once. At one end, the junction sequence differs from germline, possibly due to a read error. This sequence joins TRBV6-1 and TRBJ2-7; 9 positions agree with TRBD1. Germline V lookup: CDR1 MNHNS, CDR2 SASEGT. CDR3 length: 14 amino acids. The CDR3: CASSPSGTGKIRDF. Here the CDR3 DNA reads TGTGCCAGCAGTCCATCCGGGACAGGGAAGATTCGGGACTTC.

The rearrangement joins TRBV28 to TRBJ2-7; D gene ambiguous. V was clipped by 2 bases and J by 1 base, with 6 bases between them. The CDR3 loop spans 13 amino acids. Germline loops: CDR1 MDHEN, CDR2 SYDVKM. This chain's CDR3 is CASSLQPSYEQYF. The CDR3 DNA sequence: TGTGCCAGCAGTTTACAGCCTTCCTACGAGCAGTACTTC. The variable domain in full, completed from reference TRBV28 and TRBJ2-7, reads DVKVTQSSRYLVKRTGEKVFLECVQDMDHENMFWYRQDPGLGLRLIYFSYDVKMKEKGDIPEGYSVSREKKERFSLILESASTNQTSMYLCASSLQPSYEQYFGPGTRLTVT.

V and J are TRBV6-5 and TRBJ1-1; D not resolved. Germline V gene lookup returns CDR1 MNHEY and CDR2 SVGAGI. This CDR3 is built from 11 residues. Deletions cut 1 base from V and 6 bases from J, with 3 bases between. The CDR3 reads CASSYLAEAFF. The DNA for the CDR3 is TGTGCCAGCAGTTACTTGGCTGAAGCTTTCTTT.